This TCR beta chain came from a study of cytomegalovirus exposure and HLA in healthy donors. General study findings and limits: Later analysis suggested links between common viral pathogens and several top significant clusters. Rarity marked most TCR sequences, yet some public TCRs occurred in many donors. Published work reported that the classifier diagnosed cytomegalovirus status with high specificity and sensitivity.

Primers included in the PCR were 60 Vbeta and 13 Jbeta primers. Assay: immunoSEQ multiplex PCR; the TCRdb copy retains only in-frame clones and omits some. The table includes some 160,000 clones, 84% detected once. CDR1 is MNHNY, CDR2 SVGAGI, per germline (reference sequence). V was pared by 6 bases and J by 4 bases, with 9 bases of the junction left unmatched. The CDR3 is 15 residues long. This clone was picked up a small number of times. Its antigen is currently unknown. Sequencing used PBMCs. This receptor was identified in a man younger than 30 in good health and CMV-seronegative. The chain links TRBV6-6 to TRBJ1-1; 9 bases are a match to TRBD1. DNA for the CDR3: TGTGCCAGCAGCGCGACAGGGGGAAGGGGCACTGAAGCTTTCTTT. Its translation is CASSATGGRGTEAFF.